This TCR beta chain derives from a study of T cell responses to AZD1222 COVID-19 vaccine. Germline values: CDR1 GTSNPN, CDR2 SVGIG (reference sequence). This CDR3 has 13 residues. V was shortened by 1 base and J by 4 bases, with 8 bases between the two germline ends. In its sample, this clone was seen once. Produced via immunoSEQ multiplex PCR; TCRdb's table is partial and in-frame only. The sample lists roughly 150,000 clones; about 89% were seen once. The source of this sequence is an adult who received the AZD1222 COVID-19 vaccine. The chain is built from TRBV30 and TRBJ1-5, with D uncertain. The source was peripheral blood, collected 28 days after the second AZD1222 dose. The CDR3 region is CAWSEQTNQPQHF. In nucleotides, the CDR3 is TGTGCCTGGAGTGAACAGACGAATCAGCCCCAGCATTTT.